This TCR beta chain was recovered during a study of T cells in Graves' hyperthyroidism and ophthalmopathy. TCR beta CDR3 region amplification was performed from RNA transcripts. TCR CDR3 underwent first-round RT-PCR with the HTBI primer set. TCRdb re-called the multiplex PCR reads through MiXCR, storing one row per CDR3 protein. The sample has under 700,000 distinct CDR3 sequences; around 15% are singletons. Sequencing used blood. The clonotype originates from a woman aged 18-29 years with Graves' hyperthyroidism.

CDR3: CASRSGQSTLPYEQYF. In DNA form, the CDR3 reads TGTGCCAGCAGGTCGGGACAATCCACCCTCCCCTACGAGCAGTACTTC. The gene calls are TRBV28 and TRBJ2-7; D perhaps matches TRBD1 (6 bases). Germline lookup yields CDR1 MDHEN and CDR2 SYDVKM. V shed 6 bases and J shed 2 bases, with 20 bases lying between them. CDR3 size: 16 residues. The full variable domain, in which reference TRBV28 and TRBJ2-7 provide the parts outside the CDR3, is DVKVTQSSRYLVKRTGEKVFLECVQDMDHENMFWYRQDPGLGLRLIYFSYDVKMKEKGDIPEGYSVSREKKERFSLILESASTNQTSMYLCASRSGQSTLPYEQYFGPGTRLTVT.